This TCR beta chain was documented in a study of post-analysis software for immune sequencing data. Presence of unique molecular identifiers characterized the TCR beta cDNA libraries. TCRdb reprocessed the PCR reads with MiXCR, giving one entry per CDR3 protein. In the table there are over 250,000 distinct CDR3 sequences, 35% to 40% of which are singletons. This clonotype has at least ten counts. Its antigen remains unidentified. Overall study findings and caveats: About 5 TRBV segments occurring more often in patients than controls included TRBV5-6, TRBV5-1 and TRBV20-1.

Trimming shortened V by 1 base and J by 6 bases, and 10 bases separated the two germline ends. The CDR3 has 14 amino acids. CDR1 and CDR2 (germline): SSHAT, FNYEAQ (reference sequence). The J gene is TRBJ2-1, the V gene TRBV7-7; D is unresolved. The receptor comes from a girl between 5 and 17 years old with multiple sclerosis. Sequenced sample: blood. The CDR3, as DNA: TGTGCCAGCAGCTTAGATCCCGGTGTCAATGAGCAGTTCTTC. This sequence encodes CASSLDPGVNEQFF.